These 24 T cell receptor beta chains were all obtained from the same sample, sequenced in a study of identical twins. TCRdb re-called the 5' RACE reads with MiXCR, one entry per CDR3 protein. In the table there are around 250,000 distinct CDR3 sequences, 6.5% of which are singletons. The same data also contributed to another study, on T cells expressing NK-cell markers.

The material sequenced was CD8+ T cells sorted from blood. Receptor source: a woman between 18 and 29 years old in good health.

This clonotype has at least ten counts. The rearrangement links TRBV3-1 to TRBJ2-5; TRBD2 is a possible D gene (5 bases). The CDR3 totals 15 residues. CDR1 and CDR2 from the germline V gene are LGHDT and YNNKEL (reference sequence). V lost 2 bases and J 2 bases, leaving 12 bases between the germline ends. The chain's CDR3 is CASSQLERTQETQYF. DNA for the CDR3: TGTGCCAGCAGCCAACTGGAGCGGACTCAAGAGACCCAGTACTTC.

The chain couples TRBV11-2 to TRBJ1-1, with D possibly being TRBD1 (5 bases). Germline V gene sequence: CDR1 SGHAT, CDR2 FQNNGV. V lost 0 bases, J lost 3 bases, and 11 bases lay in between. The CDR3 spans 15 residues. The CDR3 DNA follows: TGTGCCAGCAGCTTAGACAGGGCGGTGGACACTGAAGCTTTCTTT. Translated, it gives CASSLDRAVDTEAFF.

Many counts were recorded for this clonotype. The chain couples TRBV20-1 to TRBJ2-7, with D perhaps matching TRBD1 (6 bases). Germline CDR1 DFQATT, CDR2 SNEGSKA (reference sequence). With 0 bases removed from V and 6 bases from J, the gap between germline ends came to 15 bases. CDR3 length equals 14 residues. For the CDR3, the DNA is TGCAGTGCTAGAGATCAAAGCAGGGGATCCGAGCAGTACTTC. Protein: CSARDQSRGSEQYF.

The sample holds a few counts of this clonotype. The rearrangement uses TRBV6-5 and TRBJ1-6; D remains ambiguous. Trimming took 0 bases from V and 7 from J, leaving 7 bases between them. This CDR3 spans 14 amino acids. Germline CDR1 and CDR2: MNHEY and SVGAGI. The CDR3 nucleotides read TGTGCCAGCAGTTACTCACGGGAAAATTCACCCCTCCACTTT. Translating gives CASSYSRENSPLHF.

This clonotype was found a few times. The J gene is TRBJ1-1, the V gene TRBV7-6; perhaps TRBD1 as D (5 bases). This CDR3 spans 15 amino acids. V lost 0 bases and J lost 0, with 8 bases in between. The V gene's germline CDR1 is SGHVS and CDR2 FNYEAQ. The DNA for the CDR3 is TGTGCCAGCAGCTTAGCGACAGCGATGAACACTGAAGCTTTCTTT. Residues: CASSLATAMNTEAFF. Drawing the rest from reference TRBV7-6 and TRBJ1-1, the complete variable domain is GAGVSQSPRYKVTKRGQDVALRCDPISGHVSLYWYRQALGQGPEFLTYFNYEAQQDKSGLPNDRFSAERPEGSISTLTIQRTEQRDSAMYRCASSLATAMNTEAFFGQGTRLTVV.

This clonotype turned up a few times. This sequence joins TRBV29-1 and TRBJ2-7, with D possibly being TRBD1 (5 bases). Trimming cost V 3 bases and J 4 bases, with 10 bases left between them. This CDR3 region has 12 residues. Germline V lookup: CDR1 SQVTM, CDR2 ANQGSEA. CDR3 region: CSVEQGRYEQYF. As DNA, the CDR3 is TGCAGCGTTGAGCAGGGAAGGTACGAGCAGTACTTC.

This clonotype showed up many times. The chain carries TRBV9 and TRBJ2-7; 7 bases are a match to TRBD2. Germline V gives CDR1 SGDLS, CDR2 YYNGEE. The CDR3 covers 14 residues. Germline trimming cut 4 bases from V and 0 bases from J; bases unmatched to any gene: 4. The CDR3 nucleotides read TGTGCCAGCAGCCCCGGGGGGACCTCCTACGAGCAGTACTTC. Its translation: CASSPGGTSYEQYF.

This clonotype was detected ten times or more. V gene TRBV11-2 combines with J gene TRBJ1-2; maybe TRBD1 (5 bases). The CDR3 sequence is 12 residues long. V dropped 2 bases and J dropped 13 bases, with 14 bases sitting between them. The germline CDR1 and CDR2 sequences are SGHAT and FQNNGV. The CDR3 region has the DNA TGTGCCAGCAGCTTATTCCGGGACGCCGGCACCTTC. This translates into CASSLFRDAGTF.

This rearrangement joins TRBV3-1 to TRBJ1-2, with 9 bases identical to TRBD1. The germline gives CDR1 LGHDT, CDR2 YNNKEL (reference sequence). CDR3 length: 15 amino acids. Trimming took 3 bases from V and 6 from J; bases not matched to a gene: 8. As DNA, the CDR3 is TGTGCCAGCAGCCAGACGGGACAGGGTCCAGATGGCTACACCTTC. This encodes CASSQTGQGPDGYTF.

The chain carries TRBV7-3 and TRBJ2-3; D may correspond to TRBD1 or TRBD2 (6 bases each). The CDR3 sequence is 15 residues long. CDR1 and CDR2 from the germline V gene are SGHTA and FQGTGA. V shed 5 bases and J shed 4 bases, with 16 bases lying between them. CDR3 region: CASSPTGGRADTQYF. CDR3 DNA: TGTGCCAGCAGCCCAACCGGGGGCAGGGCAGATACGCAGTATTTT.

This clonotype was seen a handful of times. This chain links TRBV19 with TRBJ2-7, with 8 bases fitting TRBD1. CDR1 is LNHDA, CDR2 SQIVND, per germline (reference sequence). With 6 bases clipped from V and 2 bases from J, the junction kept 9 bases outside the gene matches. The CDR3 runs 15 residues. CDR3: CASRPTGGSAYEQYF. The DNA for the CDR3 is TGTGCCAGTAGGCCTACAGGGGGAAGCGCCTACGAGCAGTACTTC.

The rearrangement joins TRBV13 to TRBJ2-7; TRBD2 aligns across 14 bases. V shed 5 bases and J 2 bases; nucleotides not matched to a gene: 5. This CDR3 is 16 amino acids long. Per germline, CDR1 PRHDT and CDR2 FYEKMQ (reference sequence). In nucleotides, the CDR3 is TGTGCCAGCAGCGCGGGACTAGCGGGAGCTCCCTACGAGCAGTACTTC. Translated: CASSAGLAGAPYEQYF.

The chain employs TRBV7-9 and TRBJ2-7; D possibly corresponds to TRBD2 (5 bases). The germline V gene encodes CDR1 SEHNR and CDR2 FQNEAQ (reference sequence). This CDR3 has 13 amino acids. V lost 6 bases, J lost 3 bases, and 12 bases lay in between. The CDR3 coding sequence is TGTGCCAGCAGTCCCGAGGGCCTCTACGAGCAGTACTTC. Translated, it gives CASSPEGLYEQYF.

This clonotype was picked up a small number of times. The CDR3 protein is CATSRDLGGFQPQHF. The CDR3, as DNA: TGTGCCACCAGCAGAGATTTGGGGGGCTTTCAGCCCCAGCATTTT. The chain couples TRBV15 to TRBJ1-5; perhaps TRBD1 as D (6 bases). V shed 0 bases and J shed 6 bases, with 12 bases lying between them. CDR3 length equals 15 residues. The germline V gene encodes CDR1 LNHNV and CDR2 YYDKDF (reference sequence). The complete variable domain, with remaining parts taken from reference TRBV15 and TRBJ1-5, reads DAMVIQNPRYQVTQFGKPVTLSCSQTLNHNVMYWYQQKSSQAPKLLFHYYDKDFNNEADTPDNFQSRRPNTSFCFLDIRSPGLGDTAMYLCATSRDLGGFQPQHFGDGTRLSIL.

This clonotype has only a few counts. This rearrangement joins TRBV25-1 to TRBJ1-2, with TRBD1 matching over 9 bases. V shed 8 bases and J 6 bases; nucleotides not matched to a gene: 4. The CDR3 extends over 12 amino acids. Looked up from germline, CDR1 is MGHDK and CDR2 is SYGVNS. DNA of the CDR3: TGTGCCAGCGGGACAGGGTGGAATGGCTACACCTTC. Protein sequence: CASGTGWNGYTF.

This clonotype has ten or more counts. This chain connects TRBV7-9 to TRBJ2-7; D unresolved. Germline lookup yields CDR1 SEHNR and CDR2 FQNEAQ (reference sequence). This CDR3 is 13 amino acids long. V was shortened by 3 bases and J by 0 bases, with 6 bases between the two germline ends. The chain's CDR3 is CASSFTLSYEQYF. As DNA, the CDR3 is TGTGCCAGCAGCTTTACACTCTCCTACGAGCAGTACTTC.

This clonotype has only a few counts. The chain couples TRBV3-1 to TRBJ1-1; D is perhaps TRBD1 (6 bases). The CDR3 length is 14 residues. Germline values: CDR1 LGHDT, CDR2 YNNKEL (reference sequence). Trimming cost V 4 bases and J 0 bases, with 9 bases left between them. The CDR3 region is CASSPDRMNTEAFF. CDR3 in DNA: TGTGCCAGCAGCCCGGACAGAATGAACACTGAAGCTTTCTTT. Based on the CDR3 plus reference TRBV3-1 and TRBJ1-1, the full variable domain is DTAVSQTPKYLVTQMGNDKSIKCEQNLGHDTMYWYKQDSKKFLKIMFSYNNKELIINETVPNRFSPKSPDKAHLNLHINSLELGDSAVYFCASSPDRMNTEAFFGQGTRLTVV.

This clonotype was seen many times. The V gene is TRBV12-3 or TRBV12-4, the J gene TRBJ2-3, with TRBD1 matching 8 bases. The CDR3 loop spans 14 amino acids. The J segment lost 2 bases and the V segment lost 5 bases, leaving 3 bases of the junction unmatched. CDR3: CASSQTGVTDTQYF. CDR3 in DNA: TGTGCCAGCAGTCAGACAGGGGTCACAGATACGCAGTATTTT.

This chain links TRBV7-9 with TRBJ2-1, with 12 bases that match TRBD2. Germline CDR1 SEHNR, CDR2 FQNEAQ (reference sequence). Trimming cost V 5 bases and J 5 bases; bases outside gene matches: 10. CDR3 length equals 17 residues. The CDR3 DNA reads TGTGCCAGCAGCCCAGAGGTACTAGCGGGGGGCAACAATGAGCAGTTCTTC. Translation gives CASSPEVLAGGNNEQFF.

This clonotype appeared many times. The junction and the germline gene differ at one end; a read error may be behind it. The rearrangement uses TRBV4-3 and TRBJ2-7, with 13 bases aligning to TRBD2. Germline lookup yields CDR1 LGHNA and CDR2 YSLEER. The CDR3 contains 15 residues. The CDR3, as DNA: TGTGCCAGCAGCCAGGGACTAGCGGGGTCCTACGAGCAGTACTTC. Its protein product is CASSQGLAGSYEQYF.

At least ten counts were recorded for this clonotype. The chain has TRBV7-9 and TRBJ2-1; 11 bases map to TRBD1. After removal of 4 bases from V and 9 bases from J, the junction contained 5 bases not matched to a gene. CDR3 size: 14 residues. CDR1 is SEHNR, CDR2 FQNEAQ, per germline (reference sequence). The CDR3 DNA is TGTGCCAGCAGCTCGGGACAGGGGGTTGGTGAGCAGTTCTTC. Amino acid sequence: CASSSGQGVGEQFF.

V and J are TRBV4-3 and TRBJ2-7; 13 bases align to TRBD2. Germline-derived CDR1 and CDR2 are LGHNA and YSLEER. The CDR3 loop spans 15 amino acids. The J segment lost 3 bases and the V segment lost 4 bases, leaving 3 bases of the junction unmatched. The CDR3 protein is CASSLGTSGVYEQYF. The DNA of the CDR3 is TGCGCCAGCAGCCTCGGGACTAGCGGGGTCTACGAGCAGTACTTC.

This chain uses TRBV20-1 with TRBJ2-1; possibly TRBD1 for D (6 bases). The germline CDR1 and CDR2 sequences are DFQATT and SNEGSKA (reference sequence). The germline V and J ends were trimmed by 4 bases and 0 bases, with 28 bases remaining between them. CDR3 length: 20 amino acids. The CDR3 loop reads CSAMPHGQMLEISSYNEQFF. CDR3 coding DNA: TGCAGTGCTATGCCCCACGGACAGATGCTAGAAATTAGCTCCTACAATGAGCAGTTCTTC.

A few counts support this clonotype. The chain is built from TRBV10-2 and TRBJ2-3; 11 positions agree with TRBD2. Germline V gene lookup returns CDR1 WSHSY and CDR2 SAAADI. With V trimmed by 3 bases and J by 5 bases, 4 bases remained unmatched. CDR3 length equals 15 residues. The CDR3 reads CASSDLAGGVDTQYF. CDR3 coding DNA: TGCGCCAGCAGTGACCTAGCGGGGGGTGTAGATACGCAGTATTTT.